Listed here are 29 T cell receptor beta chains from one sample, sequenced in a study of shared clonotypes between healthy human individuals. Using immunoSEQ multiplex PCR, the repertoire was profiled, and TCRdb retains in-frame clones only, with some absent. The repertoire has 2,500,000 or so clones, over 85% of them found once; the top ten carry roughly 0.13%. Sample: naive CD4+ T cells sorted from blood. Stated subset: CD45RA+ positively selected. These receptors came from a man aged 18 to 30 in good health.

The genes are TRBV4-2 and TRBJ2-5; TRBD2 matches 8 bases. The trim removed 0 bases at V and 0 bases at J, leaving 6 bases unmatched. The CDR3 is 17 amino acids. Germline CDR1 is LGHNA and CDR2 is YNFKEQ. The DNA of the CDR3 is TGTGCCAGCAGCCAAGATCGAGGTAGCGGGAACCAAGAGACCCAGTACTTC. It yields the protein CASSQDRGSGNQETQYF.

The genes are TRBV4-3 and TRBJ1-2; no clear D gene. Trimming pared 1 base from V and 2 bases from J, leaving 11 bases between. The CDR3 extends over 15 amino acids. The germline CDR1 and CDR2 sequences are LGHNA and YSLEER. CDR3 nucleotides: TGCGCCAGCAGCCAAGCGGAGGGCAGAAACTATGGCTACACCTTC. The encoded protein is CASSQAEGRNYGYTF.

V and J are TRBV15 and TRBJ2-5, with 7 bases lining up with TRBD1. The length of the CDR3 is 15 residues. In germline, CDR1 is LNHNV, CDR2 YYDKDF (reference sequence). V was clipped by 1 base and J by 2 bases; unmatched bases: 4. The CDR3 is CATSRGGTAQETQYF. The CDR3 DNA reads TGTGCCACCAGCAGAGGAGGGACAGCACAAGAGACCCAGTACTTC.

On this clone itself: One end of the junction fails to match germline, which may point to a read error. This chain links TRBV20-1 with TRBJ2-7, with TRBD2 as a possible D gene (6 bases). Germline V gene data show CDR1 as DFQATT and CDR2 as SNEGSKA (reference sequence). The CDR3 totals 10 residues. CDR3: CSARRREKDF. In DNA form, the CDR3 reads TGCAGTGCTAGGCGGCGGGAAAAGGACTTC.

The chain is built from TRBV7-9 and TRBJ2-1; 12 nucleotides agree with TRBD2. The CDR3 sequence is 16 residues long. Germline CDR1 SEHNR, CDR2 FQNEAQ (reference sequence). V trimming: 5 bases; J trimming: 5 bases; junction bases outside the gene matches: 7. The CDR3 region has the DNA TGTGCCAGCAGCCCTCGTAGGACTAGCGGGAACAATGAGCAGTTCTTC. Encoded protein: CASSPRRTSGNNEQFF.

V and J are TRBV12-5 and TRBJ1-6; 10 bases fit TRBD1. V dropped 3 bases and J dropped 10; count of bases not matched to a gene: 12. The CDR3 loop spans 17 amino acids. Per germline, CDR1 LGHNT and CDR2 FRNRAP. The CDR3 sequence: CASGFNLRDRGESPLHF. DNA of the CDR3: TGTGCTAGTGGTTTTAACCTCCGGGACAGGGGTGAGTCACCCCTCCACTTT.

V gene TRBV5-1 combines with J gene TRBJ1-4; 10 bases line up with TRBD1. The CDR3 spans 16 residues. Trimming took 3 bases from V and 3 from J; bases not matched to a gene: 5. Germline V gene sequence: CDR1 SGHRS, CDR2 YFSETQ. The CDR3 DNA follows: TGCGCCAGCAGCTCCGGACAGGGGGGACCTAATGAAAAACTGTTTTTT. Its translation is CASSSGQGGPNEKLFF.

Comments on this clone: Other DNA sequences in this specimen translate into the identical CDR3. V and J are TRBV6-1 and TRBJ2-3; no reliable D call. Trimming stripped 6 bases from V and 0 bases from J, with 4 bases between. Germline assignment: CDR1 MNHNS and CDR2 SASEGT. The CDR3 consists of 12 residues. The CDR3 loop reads CASSASTDTQYF. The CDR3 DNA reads TGTGCCAGCAGCGCAAGCACAGATACGCAGTATTTT.

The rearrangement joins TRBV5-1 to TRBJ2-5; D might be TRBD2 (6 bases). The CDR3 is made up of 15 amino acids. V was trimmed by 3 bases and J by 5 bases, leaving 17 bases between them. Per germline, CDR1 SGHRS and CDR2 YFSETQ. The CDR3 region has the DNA TGCGCCAGCAGCTCGCTGGACGTTGGGGGGGAGACCCAGTACTTC. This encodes CASSSLDVGGETQYF.

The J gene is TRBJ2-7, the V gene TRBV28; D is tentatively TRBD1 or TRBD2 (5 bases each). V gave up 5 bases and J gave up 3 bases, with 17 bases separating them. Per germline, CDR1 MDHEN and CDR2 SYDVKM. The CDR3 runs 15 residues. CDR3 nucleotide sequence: TGTGCCAGCAGTGGGGGACCGGCGGGTTTCTACGAGCAGTACTTC. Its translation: CASSGGPAGFYEQYF.

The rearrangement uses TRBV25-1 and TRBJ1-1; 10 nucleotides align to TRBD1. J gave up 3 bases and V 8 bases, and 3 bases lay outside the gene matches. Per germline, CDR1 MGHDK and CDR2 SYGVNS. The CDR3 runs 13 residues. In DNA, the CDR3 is TGTGCCAGCGTGGGACAGGGGTACACTGAAGCTTTCTTT. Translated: CASVGQGYTEAFF.

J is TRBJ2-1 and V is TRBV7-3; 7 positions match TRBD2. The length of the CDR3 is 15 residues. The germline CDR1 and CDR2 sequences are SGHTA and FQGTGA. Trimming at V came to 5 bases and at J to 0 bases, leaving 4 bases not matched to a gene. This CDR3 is CASSIGGSSYNEQFF. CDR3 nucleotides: TGTGCCAGCAGCATCGGGGGGAGCTCCTACAATGAGCAGTTCTTC.

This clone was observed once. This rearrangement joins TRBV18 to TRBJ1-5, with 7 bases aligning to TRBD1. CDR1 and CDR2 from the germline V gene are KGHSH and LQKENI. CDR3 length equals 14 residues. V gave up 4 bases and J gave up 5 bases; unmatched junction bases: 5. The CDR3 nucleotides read TGTGCCAGCTCACAGGGGGCGCAGGATCAGCCCCAGCATTTT. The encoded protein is CASSQGAQDQPQHF.

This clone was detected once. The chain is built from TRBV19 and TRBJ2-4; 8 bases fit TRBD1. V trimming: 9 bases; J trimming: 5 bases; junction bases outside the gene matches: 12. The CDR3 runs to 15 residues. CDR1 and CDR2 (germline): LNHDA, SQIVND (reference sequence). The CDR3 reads CASVDRGSPENIQYF. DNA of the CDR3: TGTGCCAGCGTAGACAGGGGATCTCCTGAAAACATTCAGTACTTC.

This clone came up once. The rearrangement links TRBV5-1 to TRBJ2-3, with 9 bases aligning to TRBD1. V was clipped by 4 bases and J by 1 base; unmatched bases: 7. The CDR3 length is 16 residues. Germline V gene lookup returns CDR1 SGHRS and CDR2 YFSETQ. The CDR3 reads CASSDGTGTRTDTQYF. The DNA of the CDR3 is TGCGCCAGCAGCGACGGGACAGGGACCCGCACAGATACGCAGTATTTT.

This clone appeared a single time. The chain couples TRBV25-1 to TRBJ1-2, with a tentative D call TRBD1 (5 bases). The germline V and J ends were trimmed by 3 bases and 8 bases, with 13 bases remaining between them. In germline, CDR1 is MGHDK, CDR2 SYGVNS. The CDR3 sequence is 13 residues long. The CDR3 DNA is TGTGCCAGCAGTGATCCAGGGCTAGTCGGCTACACCTTC. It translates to CASSDPGLVGYTF.

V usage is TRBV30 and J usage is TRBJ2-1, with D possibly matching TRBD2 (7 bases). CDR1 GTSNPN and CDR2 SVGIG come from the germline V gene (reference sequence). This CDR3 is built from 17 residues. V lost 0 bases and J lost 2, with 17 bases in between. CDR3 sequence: CAWSVNRLGGAYNEQFF. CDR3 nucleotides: TGTGCCTGGAGTGTCAATCGTTTAGGGGGGGCCTACAATGAGCAGTTCTTC.

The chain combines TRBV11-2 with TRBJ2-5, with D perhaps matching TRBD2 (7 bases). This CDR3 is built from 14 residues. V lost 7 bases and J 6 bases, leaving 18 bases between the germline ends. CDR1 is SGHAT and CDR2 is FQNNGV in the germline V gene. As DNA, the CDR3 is TGTGCCAGCACCTCCTTAGGGGGGGGTCAGACCCAGTACTTC. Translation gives CASTSLGGGQTQYF.

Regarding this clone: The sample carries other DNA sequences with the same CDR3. In nucleotides, the CDR3 is TGTGCCAGCAGCTTAGTAGTTAATGAGCAGTTCTTC. It encodes CASSLVVNEQFF. The V and J genes are TRBV7-2 and TRBJ2-1; D is unclear. V was trimmed by 1 base and J by 7 bases, leaving 5 bases between them. This CDR3 comprises 12 residues. In germline, CDR1 is SGHTA, CDR2 FQGNSA.

The CDR3 DNA follows: TGTGCCAGTAGTACTACTAGCGGGAGCGAGCAGTACTTC. This gives the protein CASSTTSGSEQYF. V and J are TRBV19 and TRBJ2-7, with 11 bases fitting TRBD2. This CDR3 comprises 13 residues. The germline V gene encodes CDR1 LNHDA and CDR2 SQIVND (reference sequence). The trim removed 4 bases at V and 6 bases at J, leaving 2 bases unmatched.

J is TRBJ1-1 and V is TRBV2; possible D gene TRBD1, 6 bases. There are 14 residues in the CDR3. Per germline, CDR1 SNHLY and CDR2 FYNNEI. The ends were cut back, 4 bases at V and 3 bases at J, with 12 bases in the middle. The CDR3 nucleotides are TGTGCCAGCAGTGTCAGGGGTCTGGACACTGAAGCTTTCTTT. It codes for CASSVRGLDTEAFF.

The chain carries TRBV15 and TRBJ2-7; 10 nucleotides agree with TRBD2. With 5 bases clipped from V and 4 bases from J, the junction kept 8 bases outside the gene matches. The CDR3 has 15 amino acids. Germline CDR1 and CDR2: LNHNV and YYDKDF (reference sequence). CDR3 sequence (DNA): TGTGCCACCAGCGGGGTACTAGCGGGACGTTACGAGCAGTACTTC. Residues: CATSGVLAGRYEQYF.

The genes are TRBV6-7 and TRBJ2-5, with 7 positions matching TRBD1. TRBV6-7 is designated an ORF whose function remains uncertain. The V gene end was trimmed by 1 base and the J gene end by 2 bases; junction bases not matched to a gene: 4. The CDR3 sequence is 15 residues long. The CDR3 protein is CASSYYPGGQETQYF. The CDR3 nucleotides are TGTGCCAGCAGTTACTATCCAGGGGGACAAGAGACCCAGTACTTC.

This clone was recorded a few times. The CDR3 here is CASRQDLQAFF. The CDR3 DNA sequence: TGTGCCAGCAGACAGGACCTCCAGGCTTTCTTT. The gene calls are TRBV6-5 and TRBJ1-1, with D maybe TRBD1 (5 bases). The CDR3 runs to 11 residues. The germline gives CDR1 MNHEY, CDR2 SVGAGI. The V end was cut by 6 bases, the J end by 11 bases, with 13 bases between.

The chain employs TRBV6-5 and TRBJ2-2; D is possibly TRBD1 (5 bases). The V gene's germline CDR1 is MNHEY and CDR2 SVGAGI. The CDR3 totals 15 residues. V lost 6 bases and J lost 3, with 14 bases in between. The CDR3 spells CASRVPLGDTGELFF. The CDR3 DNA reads TGTGCCAGCAGGGTGCCTTTAGGGGACACCGGGGAGCTGTTTTTT.

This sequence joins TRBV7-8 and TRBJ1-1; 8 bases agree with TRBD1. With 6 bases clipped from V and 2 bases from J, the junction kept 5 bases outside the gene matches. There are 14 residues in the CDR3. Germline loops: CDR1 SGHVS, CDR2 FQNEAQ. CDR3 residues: CASSFQGANTEAFF. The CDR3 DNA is TGTGCCAGCAGTTTTCAGGGGGCTAACACTGAAGCTTTCTTT.

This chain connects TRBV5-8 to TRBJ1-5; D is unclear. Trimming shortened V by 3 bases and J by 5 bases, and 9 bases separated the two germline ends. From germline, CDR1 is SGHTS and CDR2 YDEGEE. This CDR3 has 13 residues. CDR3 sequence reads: CASSYSIYQPQHF. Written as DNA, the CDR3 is TGTGCCAGCAGCTACTCCATATATCAGCCCCAGCATTTT. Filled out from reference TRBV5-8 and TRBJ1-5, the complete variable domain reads EAGVTQSPTHLIKTRGQQATLRCSPISGHTSVYWYQQALGLGLQFLLWYDEGEERNRGNFPPRFSGRQFPNYSSELNVNALELEDSALYLCASSYSIYQPQHFGDGTRLSIL.

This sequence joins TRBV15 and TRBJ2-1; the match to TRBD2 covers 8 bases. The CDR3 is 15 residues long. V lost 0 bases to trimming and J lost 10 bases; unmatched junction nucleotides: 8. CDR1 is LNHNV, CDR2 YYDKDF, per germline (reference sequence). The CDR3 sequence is CATSRERLAGLEQFF. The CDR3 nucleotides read TGTGCCACCAGCAGAGAACGGCTAGCGGGCTTGGAGCAGTTCTTC.

CDR3 nucleotides: TGCGCCAGCAGCTCCACGGGGAGTAACAATGAGCAGTTCTTC. Its translation is CASSSTGSNNEQFF. This chain uses TRBV5-1 with TRBJ2-1; D is perhaps TRBD2 (5 bases). V lost 3 bases to trimming and J lost 5 bases, with 12 bases between them. The germline CDR1 and CDR2 sequences are SGHRS and YFSETQ. The CDR3 runs to 14 residues.